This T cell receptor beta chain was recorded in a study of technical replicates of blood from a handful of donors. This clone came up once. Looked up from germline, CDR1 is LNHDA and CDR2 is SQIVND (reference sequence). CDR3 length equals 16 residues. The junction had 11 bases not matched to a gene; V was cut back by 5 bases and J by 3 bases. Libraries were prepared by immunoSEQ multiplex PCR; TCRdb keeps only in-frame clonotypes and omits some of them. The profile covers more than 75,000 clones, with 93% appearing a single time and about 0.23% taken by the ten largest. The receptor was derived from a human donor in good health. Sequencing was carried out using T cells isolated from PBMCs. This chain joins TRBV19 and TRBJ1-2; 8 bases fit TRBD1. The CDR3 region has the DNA TGTGCCAGTAGTGTCTGGGGGACAGGTGACGACTATGGCTACACCTTC. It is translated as CASSVWGTGDDYGYTF.